These 15 T cell receptor beta chains share one sample of origin, sequenced in a study of blood T cell repertoires in COVID-19. Using immunoSEQ multiplex PCR, the repertoire was profiled, and TCRdb retains in-frame clones only, with some absent. The sample lists 130,000 to 150,000 clones, around 80% occurring once. The sequencing sample was made of peripheral blood. The receptors were gathered from a man aged 55 to 70 with active or convalescent COVID-19.

This chain links TRBV29-1 with TRBJ2-4, with a weak D call TRBD2 (6 bases). Per germline, CDR1 SQVTM and CDR2 ANQGSEA. The CDR3 runs to 13 residues. Trimming shortened V by 2 bases and J by 1 base, and 6 bases separated the two germline ends. The CDR3 DNA reads TGCAGCGTTGAACGGGGGGCCAAAAACATTCAGTACTTC. Translation: CSVERGAKNIQYF. Full variable domain (outside the CDR3, taken from reference TRBV29-1 and TRBJ2-4): SAVISQKPSRDICQRGTSLTIQCQVDSQVTMMFWYRQQPGQSLTLIATANQGSEATYESGFVIDKFPISRPNLTFSTLTVSNMSPEDSSIYLCSVERGAKNIQYFGAGTRLSVL.

V usage is TRBV6-6 and J usage is TRBJ1-2, with D hard to call. Germline V CDR1 and CDR2: MNHNY, SVGAGI (reference sequence). The CDR3 covers 16 residues. The ends were cut back, 2 bases at V and 0 bases at J, with 13 bases in the middle. In DNA, the CDR3 is TGTGCCAGCAGTTACCAGGCTAACGGGGCTAACTATGGCTACACCTTC. It specifies CASSYQANGANYGYTF.

J is TRBJ1-1 and V is TRBV30; D uncertain. The CDR3 runs to 19 residues. The V end was cut by 0 bases, the J end by 2 bases, with 25 bases between. In germline, CDR1 is GTSNPN, CDR2 SVGIG (reference sequence). The CDR3, as DNA: TGTGCCTGGAGTGTACTGACCCCCGAGGTTTCTTGGTTAAACACTGAAGCTTTCTTT. The encoded protein is CAWSVLTPEVSWLNTEAFF.

In its sample, this clone was seen a few times. V is TRBV4-3 and J is TRBJ2-2, with D maybe TRBD1 (6 bases). The CDR3 runs 14 residues. The germline gives CDR1 LGHNA, CDR2 YSLEER. Trimming pared 7 bases from V and 4 bases from J, leaving 13 bases between. CDR3 nucleotide sequence: TGCGCCAGCACAAAACAGGGCAGCACCGGGGAGCTGTTTTTT. Residues: CASTKQGSTGELFF.

This clone has a handful of counts. This chain uses TRBV4-1 with TRBJ1-3; 7 positions match TRBD1. The CDR3 is made up of 19 amino acids. Germline CDR1 is MGHRA and CDR2 is YSYEKL. The J segment lost 0 bases and the V segment lost 0 bases, leaving 11 bases of the junction unmatched. The CDR3 spells CASSQEPGQTGFSGNTIYF. As DNA, the CDR3 is TGCGCCAGCAGCCAAGAGCCTGGACAGACAGGGTTCTCTGGAAACACCATATATTTT.

V is TRBV30 and J is TRBJ2-7; D ambiguous. Trimming took off 0 bases at V and 4 bases at J, with 7 bases between the two ends. Germline V gene sequence: CDR1 GTSNPN, CDR2 SVGIG (reference sequence). This CDR3 contains 12 residues. The CDR3 DNA sequence: TGTGCCTGGAGTGTAAACAGATACGAGCAGTACTTC. Translation: CAWSVNRYEQYF.

The chain employs TRBV2 and TRBJ1-5; 10 nucleotides match TRBD1. Per germline, CDR1 SNHLY and CDR2 FYNNEI. V lost 9 bases, J lost 5 bases, and 4 bases stayed unmatched. The CDR3 runs 13 residues. CDR3 DNA: TGTGCCAGGGGACAGGGGCGTGATCAGCCCCAGCATTTT. Translating it yields CARGQGRDQPQHF.

The V gene is TRBV28, the J gene TRBJ1-2; 8 bases are shared with TRBD1. The CDR3 has 11 residues. Losses at the gene ends were 7 bases for V and 8 bases for J; bases not matched to a gene: 3. The germline CDR1 and CDR2 sequences are MDHEN and SYDVKM. The CDR3: CASTGGHGYTF. In nucleotides, the CDR3 is TGTGCCAGCACAGGGGGCCACGGCTACACCTTC.

The V call is TRBV30, the J call TRBJ1-1, with a possible D match to TRBD1 (5 bases). The CDR3 length is 12 residues. V was shortened by 2 bases and J by 7 bases, with 11 bases between the two germline ends. Germline-derived CDR1 and CDR2 are GTSNPN and SVGIG (reference sequence). In DNA form, the CDR3 reads TGTGCCTGGAGTCTTGCAGGGCGTGAAGCTTTCTTT. Translated: CAWSLAGREAFF. The entire variable domain, with the rest obtained from reference TRBV30 and TRBJ1-1, is as follows: SQTIHQWPATLVQPVGSPLSLECTVEGTSNPNLYWYRQAAGRGLQLLFYSVGIGQISSEVPQNLSASRPQDRQFILSSKKLLLSDSGFYLCAWSLAGREAFFGQGTRLTVV.

A single count supports this clone. The rearrangement joins TRBV4-1 to TRBJ2-7; D is ambiguous. Germline V CDR1 and CDR2: MGHRA, YSYEKL. The CDR3 loop spans 16 amino acids. The V gene lost 0 bases and the J gene lost 3 bases, with 15 bases spanning the gap. CDR3 region: CASSQDAGSFYYEQYV. The CDR3 DNA reads TGCGCCAGCAGCCAAGATGCAGGATCGTTCTACTACGAGCAGTACGTC.

The rearrangement joins TRBV6-6 to TRBJ1-5; 11 positions match TRBD1. Germline V CDR1 and CDR2: MNHNY, SVGAGI (reference sequence). The CDR3 length is 15 residues. J gave up 2 bases and V 7 bases, and 4 bases lay outside the gene matches. CDR3 DNA: TGTGCCAGCATTGGACAGGGGGCCGGCAATCAGCCCCAGCATTTT. Translated, it gives CASIGQGAGNQPQHF.

This clone appeared a single time. V usage is TRBV11-2 and J usage is TRBJ2-3; D may be TRBD2 (6 bases). The CDR3 is 15 amino acids. Looked up from germline, CDR1 is SGHAT and CDR2 is FQNNGV. Trimming cost V 5 bases and J 8 bases, with 20 bases left between them. The CDR3 coding sequence is TGTGCCAGCAGCCCAGCGGCCTCCGGGGGAGTTACGCAGTATTTT. Its translation: CASSPAASGGVTQYF.

This clone is a singleton in its sample. V and J are TRBV28 and TRBJ1-5, with D possibly being TRBD1 (6 bases). There are 15 residues in the CDR3. The germline CDR1 and CDR2 sequences are MDHEN and SYDVKM. The V gene lost 3 bases and the J gene lost 4 bases, with 13 bases spanning the gap. In DNA form, the CDR3 reads TGTGCCAGCAGTTTGGGAGGGGGGCGGAATCAGCCCCAGCATTTT. It yields the protein CASSLGGGRNQPQHF.

The DNA of the CDR3 is TGCGCCAGCAGCCTGGGACTAGCGGGGGGGCACCAAGAGACCCAGTACTTC. Its translation: CASSLGLAGGHQETQYF. This chain links TRBV5-1 with TRBJ2-5, with 16 bases identical to TRBD2. J was trimmed by 0 bases and V by 4 bases; bases with no gene match: 3. The CDR3 has 17 amino acids. Germline V CDR1 and CDR2: SGHRS, YFSETQ.

V gene TRBV19 combines with J gene TRBJ1-3; D ambiguous. V gave up 5 bases and J gave up 0 bases, with 14 bases separating them. This CDR3 contains 16 residues. The germline V gene encodes CDR1 LNHDA and CDR2 SQIVND (reference sequence). The DNA for the CDR3 is TGTGCCAGTAGTCATTGGGCTGTCGACTCTGGAAACACCATATATTTT. Its translation: CASSHWAVDSGNTIYF.